Following are 27 T cell receptor beta chains from one sample sequenced in a study of cytomegalovirus exposure and HLA in healthy donors. Primers included in the PCR were 60 Vbeta and 13 Jbeta primers. Profiling relied on immunoSEQ multiplex PCR, and the TCRdb table lists in-frame clones only, not all of them. The sample shows approximately 100,000 clones, approximately 82% of them seen only once. The sequenced sample was PBMCs. The receptors stem from a man aged 35 to 55 in good health and CMV-seronegative.

The CDR3 bases are TGTGCCAGCAGCGGCAACAGGGGGCTAACCTACGAGCAGTACTTC. As protein: CASSGNRGLTYEQYF. V is TRBV5-6 and J is TRBJ2-7; 9 nucleotides agree with TRBD1. The CDR3 extends over 15 amino acids. Germline CDR1 SGHDT, CDR2 YYEEEE. J lost 2 bases, V lost 4 bases, and 7 bases had no gene match.

The chain is built from TRBV11-2 and TRBJ1-6; 8 nucleotides align to TRBD1. Per germline, CDR1 SGHAT and CDR2 FQNNGV. V was pared by 4 bases and J by 8 bases, with 13 bases of the junction left unmatched. The CDR3 runs to 17 residues. CDR3 sequence (DNA): TGTGCCAGCAGCTCATCATTGCCGGGACAGGTCCATTCACCCCTCCACTTT. Its protein is CASSSSLPGQVHSPLHF.

J is TRBJ1-1 and V is TRBV5-3, with D maybe TRBD1 (6 bases). TRBV5-3 is identified as an open reading frame with a role that is uncertain. V lost 4 bases and J lost 4, with 17 bases in between. The CDR3 has 15 residues. The CDR3 is CARSRSQGNLTEAFF. CDR3 sequence (DNA): TGTGCCAGAAGCAGATCGCAGGGGAATCTCACTGAAGCTTTCTTT.

V is TRBV2 and J is TRBJ2-7, with a tentative D call TRBD1 (6 bases). Germline V gives CDR1 SNHLY, CDR2 FYNNEI. This CDR3 contains 13 residues. Trimming stripped 7 bases from V and 7 bases from J, with 17 bases between. The CDR3: CASKGDQAREQYF. The CDR3 DNA is TGTGCCAGCAAGGGGGACCAGGCGCGGGAGCAGTACTTC.

This rearrangement joins TRBV5-6 to TRBJ1-5, with 7 bases identical to TRBD1. With 2 bases clipped from V and 4 bases from J, the junction kept 3 bases outside the gene matches. CDR3 length equals 14 residues. Germline V CDR1 and CDR2: SGHDT, YYEEEE. CDR3 in amino acids: CASSLTGANQPQHF. As DNA, the CDR3 is TGTGCCAGCAGCTTAACAGGGGCAAATCAGCCCCAGCATTTT.

This clone has just a few counts. This chain joins TRBV11-3 and TRBJ2-1, with D possibly matching TRBD2 (5 bases). There are 14 residues in the CDR3. Germline-derived CDR1 and CDR2 are SGHNT and YENEEA. Trimming removed 4 bases from V and 8 bases from J, with 15 bases in between. The CDR3 sequence is CASSSRGGSDEQFF. CDR3 nucleotide sequence: TGTGCCAGCAGCTCCCGAGGCGGGTCGGATGAGCAGTTCTTC.

This chain uses TRBV13 with TRBJ2-3; 9 bases fit TRBD2. Germline V lookup: CDR1 PRHDT, CDR2 FYEKMQ (reference sequence). CDR3 size: 18 residues. V lost 5 bases and J lost 0; bases outside the gene matches: 12. Here the CDR3 reads CASSEKTSGKTSTDTQYF. CDR3 in DNA: TGTGCCAGCAGCGAGAAGACTAGCGGAAAAACGAGCACAGATACGCAGTATTTT.

The rearrangement joins TRBV5-6 to TRBJ2-1, with no clear D. Per the germline V gene, CDR1 is SGHDT and CDR2 is YYEEEE. The CDR3 has 13 amino acids. Trimming took off 0 bases at V and 6 bases at J, with 7 bases between the two ends. The CDR3: CASSLVRGNEQFF. CDR3 nucleotide sequence: TGTGCCAGCAGCTTGGTCCGCGGCAATGAGCAGTTCTTC.

This chain connects TRBV19 to TRBJ2-3; tentative D call: TRBD1 (6 bases). Germline CDR1 and CDR2: LNHDA and SQIVND (reference sequence). Trimming left V 3 bases short and J 3 bases short, with 13 bases between. There are 15 residues in the CDR3. CDR3 coding DNA: TGTGCCAGTAGTATTCAAACAGGGAGTACAGATACGCAGTATTTT. This translates into CASSIQTGSTDTQYF.

This clone was counted only a few times. The J gene is TRBJ2-1, the V gene TRBV7-2; 13 positions agree with TRBD2. Germline CDR1 is SGHTA and CDR2 is FQGNSA. V lost 5 bases to trimming and J lost 8 bases; unmatched junction nucleotides: 6. CDR3 length: 15 amino acids. The CDR3 reads CASSELAGGPDEQFF. The CDR3 DNA follows: TGTGCCAGCAGCGAACTAGCGGGGGGGCCGGATGAGCAGTTCTTC.

The V call is TRBV7-8, the J call TRBJ2-2, with D possibly matching TRBD1 (6 bases). The CDR3 is 19 residues long. Germline V gene sequence: CDR1 SGHVS, CDR2 FQNEAQ. Trimming cost V 5 bases and J 4 bases, with 26 bases left between them. CDR3 nucleotide sequence: TGTGCCAGCAGCACGGACAGAATTCCACTCCAGAGCACCACCGGGGAGCTGTTTTTT. Its protein is CASSTDRIPLQSTTGELFF.

This chain joins TRBV25-1 and TRBJ2-5; TRBD1 agrees at 12 bases. Trimming removed 9 bases from V and 1 base from J; junction bases left unmatched: 9. Germline values: CDR1 MGHDK, CDR2 SYGVNS. This CDR3 comprises 16 residues. Here the CDR3 reads CASGTGGGRGQETQYF. For the CDR3, the DNA is TGTGCCAGTGGGACAGGGGGCGGGAGGGGCCAAGAGACCCAGTACTTC.

This chain uses TRBV6-1 with TRBJ2-1; 8 positions agree with TRBD1. V lost 4 bases, J lost 6 bases, and 2 bases stayed unmatched. The CDR3 contains 13 residues. Germline-derived CDR1 and CDR2 are MNHNS and SASEGT. Written as DNA, the CDR3 is TGTGCCAGCAGTGTGGACAGGGCCAATGAGCAGTTCTTC. It yields the protein CASSVDRANEQFF.

The chain carries TRBV29-1 and TRBJ1-5; a possible D gene is TRBD1 (6 bases). The V end was cut by 7 bases, the J end by 3 bases, with 13 bases between. The CDR3 is 13 residues long. CDR1 and CDR2 from the germline V gene are SQVTM and ANQGSEA. The CDR3 DNA reads TGCAGCGCTGGGGGGGGCCCCAATCAGCCCCAGCATTTT. This codes for CSAGGGPNQPQHF.

J is TRBJ1-1 and V is TRBV2; D unclear. Trimming took off 6 bases at V and 1 base at J, with 9 bases between the two ends. This CDR3 is built from 13 residues. CDR1 is SNHLY and CDR2 is FYNNEI in the germline V gene. The CDR3 region has the DNA TGTGCCAGCAGACGCACAGAGAACACTGAAGCTTTCTTT. Amino acids: CASRRTENTEAFF.

This clone has only a few counts. The V gene is TRBV5-1, the J gene TRBJ2-2; TRBD1 aligns across 10 bases. This CDR3 has 14 residues. The V and J ends lost 5 bases and 5 bases, in that order; junction bases with no gene match: 3. The germline CDR1 and CDR2 sequences are SGHRS and YFSETQ. This chain's CDR3 is CASRAGQGTGELFF. CDR3 DNA sequence: TGCGCCAGCAGGGCGGGACAGGGGACCGGGGAGCTGTTTTTT.

This chain uses TRBV5-1 with TRBJ1-4; D unresolved. CDR3 length: 13 amino acids. Looked up from germline, CDR1 is SGHRS and CDR2 is YFSETQ. V was clipped by 2 bases and J by 6 bases, with 8 bases between them. In DNA, the CDR3 is TGCGCCAGCAGCTTATCACACGATGAAAAACTGTTTTTT. It is translated as CASSLSHDEKLFF.

The rearrangement joins TRBV29-1 to TRBJ2-3; 13 bases line up with TRBD2. The CDR3 contains 13 residues. Germline trimming cut 6 bases from V and 8 bases from J; bases unmatched to any gene: 5. CDR1 and CDR2 from the germline V gene are SQVTM and ANQGSEA. CDR3 in amino acids: CSVRLAGGGTQYF. For the CDR3, the DNA is TGCAGCGTGCGACTAGCGGGGGGAGGTACGCAGTATTTT.

V is TRBV2 and J is TRBJ2-6; D possibly corresponds to TRBD1 (5 bases). Germline-derived CDR1 and CDR2 are SNHLY and FYNNEI. This CDR3 is 15 amino acids long. V gave up 5 bases and J gave up 0 bases, with 8 bases separating them. The CDR3 region is CASSSGFSGANVLTF. The CDR3 bases are TGTGCCAGCAGTTCAGGGTTCTCTGGGGCCAACGTCCTGACTTTC.

Concerning this clone: The junction differs from germline at one of its ends, possibly a read error. Written as DNA, the CDR3 is TGTGCCAGCAGGGAAGGGACAGCTCAGAACACTGAAGCTTTCTTT. Translating it yields CASREGTAQNTEAFF. J is TRBJ1-1 and V is TRBV6-1; 7 bases fit TRBD1. CDR3 size: 15 residues. CDR1 is MNHNS and CDR2 is SASEGT in the germline V gene.

This clone has only a few counts. J is TRBJ2-5 and V is TRBV5-1; 9 bases line up with TRBD1. The tail of the sequence fits TRBJ2-7 better, so the J call may be wrong. The CDR3 extends over 15 amino acids. CDR1 is SGHRS and CDR2 is YFSETQ in the germline V gene. This CDR3 is CASSRGDRDWNEQYF. The CDR3 DNA reads as TGCGCCAGCAGCCGTGGGGACAGGGACTGGAACGAGCAGTACTTC.

This sequence joins TRBV7-3 and TRBJ2-2, with TRBD1 as a possible D gene (5 bases). Germline CDR1 reads SGHTA; CDR2 reads FQGTGA. V was pared by 3 bases and J by 7 bases, with 9 bases between. CDR3 size: 13 residues. The CDR3 DNA reads as TGTGCCAGCAGCTTTCAGGGTAACGGGGAGCTGTTTTTT. It is translated as CASSFQGNGELFF. Variable domain in full (rest from reference TRBV7-3 and TRBJ2-2): GAGVSQTPSNKVTEKGKYVELRCDPISGHTALYWYRQSLGQGPEFLIYFQGTGAADDSGLPNDRFFAVRPEGSVSTLKIQRTERGDSAVYLCASSFQGNGELFFGEGSRLTVL.

The chain is built from TRBV6-5 and TRBJ1-5, with 9 bases that match TRBD1. The CDR3 is made up of 15 amino acids. The V gene end was trimmed by 4 bases and the J gene end by 11 bases; junction bases not matched to a gene: 12. Germline lookup yields CDR1 MNHEY and CDR2 SVGAGI. The DNA for the CDR3 is TGTGCCAGCAGTTCAGGGGACAGGGCCCGTCCAGCCCAGCATTTT. Translating gives CASSSGDRARPAQHF.

The V and J genes are TRBV5-6 and TRBJ2-2; 11 bases align to TRBD1. The V segment lost 3 bases and the J segment 7 bases; nucleotides outside the gene matches: 5. From germline, CDR1 is SGHDT and CDR2 YYEEEE. The length of the CDR3 is 15 residues. CDR3 residues: CASSSDRGRSGELFF. DNA of the CDR3: TGTGCCAGCAGCTCGGACAGGGGGCGCAGCGGGGAGCTGTTTTTT.

The J gene is TRBJ1-1, the V gene TRBV9, with 7 bases fitting TRBD1. The CDR3 loop spans 16 amino acids. Looked up from germline, CDR1 is SGDLS and CDR2 is YYNGEE. Trimming removed 0 bases from V and 0 bases from J; junction bases left unmatched: 5. The CDR3 here is CASSVDTGAMNTEAFF. The CDR3 coding sequence is TGTGCCAGCAGCGTAGATACAGGGGCGATGAACACTGAAGCTTTCTTT.

The chain joins TRBV19 to TRBJ2-1; 8 bases match TRBD1. CDR3 size: 14 residues. Germline assignment: CDR1 LNHDA and CDR2 SQIVND (reference sequence). The J segment lost 10 bases and the V segment lost 6 bases, leaving 11 bases of the junction unmatched. In DNA, the CDR3 is TGTGCCAGTAGGACAGGGGCGGCCCTGGGGGAGCAGTTCTTC. Translating it yields CASRTGAALGEQFF.

V and J are TRBV29-1 and TRBJ2-7, with D perhaps matching TRBD1 (6 bases). This CDR3 spans 12 amino acids. Germline-derived CDR1 and CDR2 are SQVTM and ANQGSEA. The V and J ends lost 5 bases and 7 bases respectively, with 15 bases between them. The CDR3 DNA is TGCAGCGTTAAGAAGGGGGTGATGGAGCAGTACTTC. This codes for CSVKKGVMEQYF.